The 32 T cell receptor beta chains below come from one sample, sequenced in a study of CD8 T cells in Susac syndrome (dated by TCRdb to the late 2010s). The library was generated by the immunoSEQ multiplex PCR assay. RNA was extracted with the RNeasy kit and roughly 0.5 to 1 ug was reverse transcribed using random hexamers. TCRdb itself trimmed the public reads at Q25 with fastp, ran MiXCR and retained productive beta chains. Identical CDR3 proteins give one entry, which carries the most common genes and DNA. The sample table holds hundreds of thousands of distinct CDR3 sequences, of which about 91% were seen once. About 0.17% of the sample rests with the top ten. The sample was CD8+ T cells from PBMCs. These TCRs come from a human donor with multiple sclerosis.

The chain combines TRBV6-1 with TRBJ2-7; D gene uncertain. This CDR3 has 15 amino acids. CDR1 and CDR2 from the germline V gene are MNHNS and SASEGT. V was cut by 2 bases and J by 0 bases, with 11 bases left in between. In DNA form, the CDR3 reads TGTGCCAGCAGTGAATATTCGGCTTTCTCCTACGAGCAGTACTTC. Amino acids: CASSEYSAFSYEQYF.

J is TRBJ2-2 and V is TRBV9; D unresolved. The length of the CDR3 is 14 residues. The ends were cut back, 6 bases at V and 3 bases at J, with 12 bases in the middle. Germline V gene lookup returns CDR1 SGDLS and CDR2 YYNGEE. CDR3 DNA: TGTGCCAGCACCATCTATAGAGACACCGGGGAGCTGTTTTTT. Translated: CASTIYRDTGELFF.

This chain joins TRBV27 and TRBJ2-6; no firm D call. This CDR3 contains 15 residues. Per the germline V gene, CDR1 is MNHEY and CDR2 is SMNVEV (reference sequence). With 5 bases removed from V and 0 bases from J, the gap between germline ends came to 8 bases. CDR3 DNA: TGTGCCAGCAGTCCAGACATCTCTGGGGCCAACGTCCTGACTTTC. Its translation: CASSPDISGANVLTF. Filled out from reference TRBV27 and TRBJ2-6, the complete variable domain reads EAQVTQNPRYLITVTGKKLTVTCSQNMNHEYMSWYRQDPGLGLRQIYYSMNVEVTDKGDVPEGYKVSRKEKRNFPLILESPSPNQTSLYFCASSPDISGANVLTFGAGSRLTVL.

The genes are TRBV7-9 and TRBJ2-1; 8 bases are a match to TRBD1. With V trimmed by 8 bases and J by 9 bases, 6 bases remained unmatched. The CDR3 spans 12 residues. Germline loops: CDR1 SEHNR, CDR2 FQNEAQ (reference sequence). The CDR3 protein is CASFEDRVEQFF. CDR3 DNA: TGTGCCAGCTTTGAGGACAGGGTTGAGCAGTTCTTC.

The rearrangement links TRBV27 to TRBJ1-5; 8 positions match TRBD1. The CDR3 is made up of 14 amino acids. V lost 6 bases, J lost 4 bases, and 5 bases stayed unmatched. Germline V gene lookup returns CDR1 MNHEY and CDR2 SMNVEV (reference sequence). The CDR3 loop is CASSQWTGNQPQHF. CDR3 nucleotides: TGTGCCAGCAGCCAGTGGACAGGGAATCAGCCCCAGCATTTT.

The V call is TRBV15, the J call TRBJ1-5; no firm D call. Trimming shortened V by 4 bases and J by 4 bases, and 11 bases separated the two germline ends. Germline V lookup: CDR1 LNHNV, CDR2 YYDKDF (reference sequence). This CDR3 contains 14 residues. As DNA, the CDR3 is TGTGCCACCAGCATTAGGACCAAGAATCAGCCCCAGCATTTT. Translating gives CATSIRTKNQPQHF.

CDR3 residues: CASQPHRTSEQYF. For the CDR3, the DNA is TGTGCCAGCCAGCCCCACAGGACTAGCGAGCAGTACTTC. The chain recombines TRBV6-2 or TRBV6-3 with TRBJ2-7, with TRBD2 matching 7 bases. The V segment lost 8 bases and the J segment 6 bases; nucleotides outside the gene matches: 10. This CDR3 has 13 residues. CDR1 and CDR2 (germline): MNHEY, SVGEGT.

The chain couples TRBV6-1 to TRBJ2-7; 10 positions match TRBD1. CDR1 MNHNS and CDR2 SASEGT come from the germline V gene. The trim removed 6 bases at V and 5 bases at J, leaving 1 base unmatched. The CDR3 has 12 residues. CDR3 nucleotide sequence: TGTGCCAGCAGCGGGACAGGGGACGAGCAGTACTTC. This encodes CASSGTGDEQYF.

The rearrangement joins TRBV5-6 to TRBJ1-2; D perhaps matches TRBD1 (6 bases). Germline V gene lookup returns CDR1 SGHDT and CDR2 YYEEEE. The V gene lost 4 bases and the J gene lost 4 bases, with 11 bases spanning the gap. The CDR3 spans 13 residues. The CDR3 region is CASSLTDSYGYTF. The CDR3 DNA reads TGTGCCAGCAGCCTAACGGACAGCTATGGCTACACCTTC.

V and J are TRBV28 and TRBJ2-1; TRBD1 matches 9 bases. CDR3 length: 15 residues. The germline V gene encodes CDR1 MDHEN and CDR2 SYDVKM. The J segment lost 3 bases and the V segment lost 6 bases, leaving 6 bases of the junction unmatched. This chain's CDR3 is CASSLTGGVYNEQFF. In DNA form, the CDR3 reads TGTGCCAGCAGCCTCACAGGGGGCGTCTACAATGAGCAGTTCTTC.

On this clonotype: One junction end disagrees with the germline gene, perhaps due to a read error. The chain couples TRBV7-7 to TRBJ2-2; no firm D call. This CDR3 is 15 amino acids long. Germline V CDR1 and CDR2: SSHAT, FNYEAQ (reference sequence). CDR3 nucleotide sequence: TGTGCTAGCAGTCCTATCGATACGAACACCGGGGAGCTGTTTTTT. Protein: CASSPIDTNTGELFF.

The chain uses TRBV4-1 and TRBJ1-2; D is unclear. The CDR3 loop spans 15 amino acids. Germline V gene data show CDR1 as MGHRA and CDR2 as YSYEKL. With 2 bases removed from V and 1 base from J, the gap between germline ends came to 11 bases. As DNA, the CDR3 is TGCGCCAGCAGCCAACCTGCCCGGATTAACTATGGCTACACCTTC. Amino acid sequence: CASSQPARINYGYTF.

This clonotype has a single count. The genes are TRBV2 and TRBJ2-1; 11 positions agree with TRBD1. The CDR3 covers 14 residues. Germline trimming cut 8 bases from V and 8 bases from J; bases unmatched to any gene: 8. Looked up from germline, CDR1 is SNHLY and CDR2 is FYNNEI. The CDR3 DNA reads as TGTGCCAGCCTTCGGACAGGGGGCTTGGATGAGCAGTTCTTC. Translated: CASLRTGGLDEQFF.

The genes are TRBV24-1 and TRBJ2-1; 10 nucleotides agree with TRBD2. Germline assignment: CDR1 KGHDR and CDR2 SFDVKD. V gave up 4 bases and J gave up 12 bases; unmatched junction bases: 5. The CDR3 consists of 13 residues. CDR3 loop: CATSEVAGGTQFF. The CDR3 nucleotides are TGTGCCACCAGTGAGGTAGCGGGAGGTACGCAGTTCTTC.

The rearrangement links TRBV19 to TRBJ2-2; D remains unclear. Per the germline V gene, CDR1 is LNHDA and CDR2 is SQIVND (reference sequence). V was trimmed by 2 bases and J by 6 bases, leaving 4 bases between them. The CDR3 is 12 residues long. The CDR3 is CASSIRPGELFF. In DNA, the CDR3 is TGTGCCAGTAGTATAAGACCCGGGGAGCTGTTTTTT.

This clonotype has just one count. The chain couples TRBV28 to TRBJ2-3; no firm D call. CDR3 length equals 14 residues. Germline V CDR1 and CDR2: MDHEN, SYDVKM. The V end lost 1 base, the J end lost 3 bases, and 8 bases lay between the germline ends. This chain's CDR3 is CASSLLGVTDTQYF. DNA of the CDR3: TGTGCCAGCAGTTTATTGGGCGTAACAGATACGCAGTATTTT.

This CDR3 reads CASSQEWWGSYNEQFF. The CDR3 coding sequence is TGTGCCAGCAGCCAAGAATGGTGGGGCTCCTACAATGAGCAGTTCTTC. The chain uses TRBV4-2 and TRBJ2-1, with D hard to call. CDR3 length equals 16 residues. Germline V gene data show CDR1 as LGHNA and CDR2 as YNFKEQ. V dropped 0 bases and J dropped 0 bases, with 9 bases sitting between them.

This clonotype was picked up one time. The rearrangement uses TRBV12-3 or TRBV12-4 and TRBJ2-1, with 9 nucleotides matching TRBD1. The CDR3 runs 17 residues. Unmatched junction bases numbered 9, after V lost 6 bases and J lost 0 bases. The CDR3 here is CASRGARDRDSYNEQFF. In DNA, the CDR3 is TGTGCCAGCAGGGGCGCCCGGGACAGGGACTCCTACAATGAGCAGTTCTTC.

This chain uses TRBV4-2 with TRBJ2-7; D is undetermined. Per the germline V gene, CDR1 is LGHNA and CDR2 is YNFKEQ. The V and J ends lost 2 bases and 2 bases respectively, with 10 bases between them. The CDR3 runs to 14 residues. CDR3 nucleotides: TGTGCCAGCAGCCAATGGGGTGGGGCCTACGAGCAGTACTTC. Its protein is CASSQWGGAYEQYF.

The V call is TRBV4-3, the J call TRBJ2-7, with 9 bases aligning to TRBD1. The germline CDR1 and CDR2 sequences are LGHNA and YSLEER. The V segment lost 0 bases and the J segment 2 bases; nucleotides outside the gene matches: 11. This CDR3 spans 18 amino acids. CDR3 region: CASSQDEGQGWLTYEQYF. Here the CDR3 DNA reads TGCGCCAGCAGCCAAGACGAGGGACAGGGATGGTTGACCTACGAGCAGTACTTC.

This clonotype showed up just a few times. V gene TRBV28 combines with J gene TRBJ1-2; TRBD1 might be the D (5 bases). V was pared by 3 bases and J by 3 bases, with 8 bases between. CDR3 length equals 13 residues. Germline CDR1 is MDHEN and CDR2 is SYDVKM. CDR3 nucleotides: TGTGCCAGCAGTTTTGGGGGGGACTATGGCTACACCTTC. Translated: CASSFGGDYGYTF.

The rearrangement joins TRBV20-1 to TRBJ2-5; 9 bases are shared with TRBD1. The V and J ends lost 5 bases and 5 bases, in that order; junction bases with no gene match: 6. This CDR3 has 13 amino acids. The V gene's germline CDR1 is DFQATT and CDR2 SNEGSKA (reference sequence). CDR3 region: CSAPQGAGETQYF. CDR3 in DNA: TGCAGTGCTCCACAGGGGGCGGGGGAGACCCAGTACTTC.

The chain has TRBV18 and TRBJ2-1; D is perhaps TRBD1 or TRBD2 (5 bases each). The germline gives CDR1 KGHSH, CDR2 LQKENI. The V gene lost 3 bases and the J gene lost 5 bases, with 11 bases spanning the gap. This CDR3 is 14 amino acids long. CDR3 nucleotides: TGTGCCAGCTCACCCGGGACGATGCACAATGAGCAGTTCTTC. As protein: CASSPGTMHNEQFF. The whole variable domain, filled in from reference TRBV18 and TRBJ2-1, reads NAGVMQNPRHLVRRRGQEARLRCSPMKGHSHVYWYRQLPEEGLKFMVYLQKENIIDESGMPKERFSAEFPKEGPSILRIQQVVRGDSAAYFCASSPGTMHNEQFFGPGTRLTVL.

The J gene is TRBJ2-1, the V gene TRBV12-3 or TRBV12-4; D possibly uses TRBD1 or TRBD2 (6 bases each). With 4 bases removed from V and 6 bases from J, the gap between germline ends came to 7 bases. CDR3 length: 12 residues. The chain's CDR3 is CASSSGANEQFF. As DNA, the CDR3 is TGTGCCAGCAGTTCGGGGGCCAATGAGCAGTTCTTC.

The gene calls are TRBV12-3 or TRBV12-4 and TRBJ2-2; the match to TRBD1 covers 10 bases. This CDR3 contains 15 residues. V trimming: 3 bases; J trimming: 4 bases; junction bases outside the gene matches: 2. In DNA, the CDR3 is TGTGCCAGCAGTTTTGACAGGGGGCGCACCGGGGAGCTGTTTTTT. Translation gives CASSFDRGRTGELFF.

V is TRBV7-8 and J is TRBJ2-1, with D possibly matching TRBD2 (7 bases). In germline, CDR1 is SGHVS, CDR2 FQNEAQ. The CDR3 loop spans 18 amino acids. V was shortened by 1 base and J by 0 bases, with 16 bases between the two germline ends. CDR3 sequence reads: CASSLGLAGANSYNEQFF. The CDR3 coding sequence is TGTGCCAGCAGCTTAGGATTGGCGGGGGCCAACTCCTACAATGAGCAGTTCTTC.

This chain uses TRBV5-1 with TRBJ2-1; 8 bases line up with TRBD1. V dropped 4 bases and J dropped 6; count of bases not matched to a gene: 9. Germline CDR1 SGHRS, CDR2 YFSETQ. The length of the CDR3 is 15 residues. The CDR3 DNA reads TGCGCCAGCAGCCCAGACAGGGGCATTGCCAATGAGCAGTTCTTC. Translation: CASSPDRGIANEQFF. Full variable domain (missing parts from reference TRBV5-1 and TRBJ2-1): KAGVTQTPRYLIKTRGQQVTLSCSPISGHRSVSWYQQTPGQGLQFLFEYFSETQRNKGNFPGRFSGRQFSNSRSEMNVSTLELGDSALYLCASSPDRGIANEQFFGPGTRLTVL.

CDR3 coding DNA: TGTGCCAGTAGTATGTCCGGGGGCGAGCAGTACTTC. Its protein is CASSMSGGEQYF. This chain uses TRBV19 with TRBJ2-7; D perhaps matches TRBD2 (6 bases). The CDR3 runs to 12 residues. The V gene's germline CDR1 is LNHDA and CDR2 SQIVND (reference sequence). Trimming left V 3 bases short and J 6 bases short, with 9 bases between.

The chain combines TRBV11-2 with TRBJ2-3; the D gene could be TRBD1 or TRBD2 (6 bases each). The V and J ends lost 11 bases and 9 bases respectively, with 15 bases between them. This CDR3 spans 11 amino acids. Germline V gene lookup returns CDR1 SGHAT and CDR2 FQNNGV. The CDR3 coding sequence is TGTGCCTCCAGCACGGGGGCCACGCAGTATTTT. Translation gives CASSTGATQYF.

The chain recombines TRBV27 with TRBJ2-7; no firm D call. The length of the CDR3 is 14 residues. Trimming stripped 6 bases from V and 6 bases from J, with 18 bases between. Germline assignment: CDR1 MNHEY and CDR2 SMNVEV (reference sequence). The CDR3 sequence is CASSPVKYSGEQYF. DNA for the CDR3: TGTGCCAGCAGCCCAGTTAAGTATTCGGGCGAGCAGTACTTC.

The chain joins TRBV6-2 or TRBV6-3 to TRBJ2-4; 10 bases map to TRBD1. V shed 2 bases and J 5 bases; nucleotides not matched to a gene: 3. Germline values: CDR1 MNHEY, CDR2 SVGEGT. The CDR3 is made up of 15 amino acids. CDR3 sequence (DNA): TGTGCCAGCAGTTACCTTGGGACAGGGGAAAACATTCAGTACTTC. It encodes CASSYLGTGENIQYF.

This sequence joins TRBV7-9 and TRBJ2-1; 10 bases agree with TRBD1. V gave up 4 bases and J gave up 8 bases; unmatched junction bases: 8. Germline CDR1 reads SEHNR; CDR2 reads FQNEAQ (reference sequence). The CDR3 covers 15 residues. The CDR3 is CASSSGTGVWDEQFF. For the CDR3, the DNA is TGTGCCAGCAGCTCGGGGACAGGGGTCTGGGATGAGCAGTTCTTC.